These 7 T cell receptor beta chains originate from one sample sequenced in a study of CD8 T cells in Susac syndrome. Reverse transcription of about 0.5 to 1 ug RNA was performed with random hexamers. Each CDR3 protein gets one entry after TCRdb re-called the immunoSEQ multiplex PCR reads with MiXCR. The sample shows 230,000 or so distinct CDR3 sequences, roughly 96% of them seen only once. Sample: CD4+ T cells from PBMCs. These receptors came from a human donor with multiple sclerosis.

This chain links TRBV15 with TRBJ2-1, with 7 bases that match TRBD2. Germline V lookup: CDR1 LNHNV, CDR2 YYDKDF (reference sequence). CDR3 length: 14 residues. Trimming took 4 bases from V and 10 from J; bases not matched to a gene: 10. In DNA, the CDR3 is TGTGCCACCAGCATGGGGACTACTCGTAACGAGCAGTTCTTC. This sequence encodes CATSMGTTRNEQFF.

The V gene is TRBV7-6, the J gene TRBJ1-5, with D hard to call. Germline assignment: CDR1 SGHVS and CDR2 FNYEAQ. This CDR3 is 17 amino acids long. Deletions cut 2 bases from V and 2 bases from J, with 16 bases between. The DNA for the CDR3 is TGTGCCAGCAGCTTATACCCCAGGACGGTAGGCAATCAGCCCCAGCATTTT. Amino acids: CASSLYPRTVGNQPQHF.

The gene calls are TRBV5-1 and TRBJ1-6, with D tentatively TRBD1 (5 bases). This CDR3 spans 17 amino acids. Trimming took 2 bases from V and 6 from J, leaving 18 bases between them. CDR1 is SGHRS, CDR2 YFSETQ, per germline. CDR3 amino acids: CASSFQFGDSSNSPLHF. The CDR3 region has the DNA TGCGCCAGCAGCTTTCAGTTTGGTGACAGCTCTAATTCACCCCTCCACTTT.

The sample holds one count of this clonotype. The CDR3 reads CASSFYGYTF. CDR3 DNA: TGTGCCAGCAGCTTCTATGGCTACACCTTC. The V call is TRBV3-1, the J call TRBJ1-2; no definite D call. CDR1 and CDR2 (germline): LGHDT, YNNKEL (reference sequence). The V end was cut by 5 bases, the J end by 4 bases, with 2 bases between. This CDR3 is 10 amino acids long.

The chain uses TRBV5-1 and TRBJ1-1; the D is unclear. Trimming left V 0 bases short and J 0 bases short, with 6 bases between. This CDR3 region has 14 residues. The V gene's germline CDR1 is SGHRS and CDR2 YFSETQ. CDR3 in amino acids: CASSLAAMNTEAFF. As DNA, the CDR3 is TGCGCCAGCAGCTTGGCCGCCATGAACACTGAAGCTTTCTTT.

The chain recombines TRBV30 with TRBJ2-7, with TRBD1 matching over 8 bases. The CDR3 spans 14 residues. Per germline, CDR1 GTSNPN and CDR2 SVGIG (reference sequence). Losses at the gene ends were 2 bases for V and 4 bases for J; bases not matched to a gene: 7. This CDR3 is CAWSIGQGVYEQYF. The CDR3 DNA is TGTGCCTGGAGTATCGGACAGGGAGTGTACGAGCAGTACTTC.

The chain uses TRBV25-1 and TRBJ2-5; D gene unclear. CDR1 MGHDK and CDR2 SYGVNS come from the germline V gene. Between the trimmed V and J ends, which lost 5 bases and 8 bases, there was a span of 9 bases. CDR3 length: 11 amino acids. The CDR3 nucleotides are TGTGCCAGCAGTTACAGTTCCACCCAGTACTTC. Its protein is CASSYSSTQYF.